This record looks at one T cell receptor beta chain sequence and its context. The data belong to a study of blood T cell repertoires in COVID-19. Looking at the study overall: Whether acute or convalescent, the COVID-19 samples came from the United States, Italy and Spain.

Original methodology: Estimation of nucleated cell counts relied on the amplification of reference gene primers. Data came from immunoSEQ multiplex PCR; TCRdb stores just in-frame clones and leaves some out. V and J calls and clone size come straight from that table; D and trimming were deduced from the DNA. Seen here are about 200,000 clones, roughly 89% observed once, and the top ten hold about 0.66%. Germline V lookup: CDR1 SGHTA, CDR2 FQGNSA. The CDR3 extends over 13 amino acids. The junction had 4 bases not matched to a gene; V was cut back by 5 bases and J by 5 bases. The TCR comes from a middle-aged man with acute or convalescent COVID-19. The sequencing sample was made of peripheral blood. V is TRBV7-2 and J is TRBJ2-7; 9 bases align to TRBD1. CDR3 sequence reads: CASSAGQGHEQYF. The CDR3 region has the DNA TGTGCCAGCAGCGCGGGACAGGGCCACGAGCAGTACTTC.